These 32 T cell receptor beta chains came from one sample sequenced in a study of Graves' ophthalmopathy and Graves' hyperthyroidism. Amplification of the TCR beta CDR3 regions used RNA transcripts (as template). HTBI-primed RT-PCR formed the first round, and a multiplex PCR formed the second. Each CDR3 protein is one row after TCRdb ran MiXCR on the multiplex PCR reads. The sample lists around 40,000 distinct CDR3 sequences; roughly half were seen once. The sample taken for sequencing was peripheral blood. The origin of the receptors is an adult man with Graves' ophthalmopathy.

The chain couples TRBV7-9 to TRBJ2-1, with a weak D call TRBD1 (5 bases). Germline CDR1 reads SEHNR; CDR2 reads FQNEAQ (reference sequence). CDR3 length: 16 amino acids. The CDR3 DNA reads TGTGTCAGTCAAGCTACGGGCAGGGTCACCTACAATGAGCAGTTCTTC. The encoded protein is CVSQATGRVTYNEQFF.

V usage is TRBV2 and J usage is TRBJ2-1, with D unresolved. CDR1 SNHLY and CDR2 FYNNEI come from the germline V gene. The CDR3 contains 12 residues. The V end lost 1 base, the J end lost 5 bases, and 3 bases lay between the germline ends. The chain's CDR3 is CASSEGDNEQFF. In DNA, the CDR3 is TGTGCCAGCAGTGAAGGGGACAATGAGCAGTTCTTC.

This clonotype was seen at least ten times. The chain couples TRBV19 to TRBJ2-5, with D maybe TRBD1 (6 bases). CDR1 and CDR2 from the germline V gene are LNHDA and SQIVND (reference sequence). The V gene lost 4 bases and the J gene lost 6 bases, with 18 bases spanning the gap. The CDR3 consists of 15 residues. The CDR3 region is CASSTTGQPLQTQYF. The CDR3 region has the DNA TGTGCCAGTAGTACCACGGGACAACCACTACAGACCCAGTACTTC. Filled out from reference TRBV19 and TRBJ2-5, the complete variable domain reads DGGITQSPKYLFRKEGQNVTLSCEQNLNHDAMYWYRQDPGQGLRLIYYSQIVNDFQKGDIAEGYSVSREKKESFPLTVTSAQKNPTAFYLCASSTTGQPLQTQYFGPGTRLLVL.

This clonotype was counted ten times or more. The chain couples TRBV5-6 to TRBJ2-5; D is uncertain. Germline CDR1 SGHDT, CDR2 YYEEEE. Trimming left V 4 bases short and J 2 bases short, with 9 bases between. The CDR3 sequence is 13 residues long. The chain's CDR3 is CASSLVAQETQYF. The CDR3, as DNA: TGTGCCAGCAGCCTAGTAGCTCAAGAGACCCAGTACTTC.

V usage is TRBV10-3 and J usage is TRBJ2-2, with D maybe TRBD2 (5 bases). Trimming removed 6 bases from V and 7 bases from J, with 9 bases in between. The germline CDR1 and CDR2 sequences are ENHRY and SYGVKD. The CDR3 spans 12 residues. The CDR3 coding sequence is TGTGCCATCAGCGAAACTAGCGGGGAGCTGTTTTTT. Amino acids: CAISETSGELFF.

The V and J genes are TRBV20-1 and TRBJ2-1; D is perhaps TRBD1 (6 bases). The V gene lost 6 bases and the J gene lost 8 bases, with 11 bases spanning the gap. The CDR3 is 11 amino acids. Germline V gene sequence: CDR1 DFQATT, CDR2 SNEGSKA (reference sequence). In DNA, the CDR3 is TGCAGTGCAAGGCACAGGGATGAGCAGTTCTTC. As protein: CSARHRDEQFF.

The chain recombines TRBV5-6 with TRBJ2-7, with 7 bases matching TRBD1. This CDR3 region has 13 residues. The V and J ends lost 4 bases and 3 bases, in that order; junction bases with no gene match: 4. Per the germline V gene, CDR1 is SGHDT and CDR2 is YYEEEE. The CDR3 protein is CASSTGTVYEQYV. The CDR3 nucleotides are TGTGCCAGCAGCACGGGGACAGTCTACGAGCAGTACGTC.

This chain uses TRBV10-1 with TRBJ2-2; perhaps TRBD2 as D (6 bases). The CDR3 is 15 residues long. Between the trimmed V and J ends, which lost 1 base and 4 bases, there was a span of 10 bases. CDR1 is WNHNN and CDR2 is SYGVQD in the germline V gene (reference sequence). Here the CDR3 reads CASSEFSGGTGELFF. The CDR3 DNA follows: TGCGCCAGCAGTGAGTTTAGCGGAGGCACCGGGGAGCTGTTTTTT.

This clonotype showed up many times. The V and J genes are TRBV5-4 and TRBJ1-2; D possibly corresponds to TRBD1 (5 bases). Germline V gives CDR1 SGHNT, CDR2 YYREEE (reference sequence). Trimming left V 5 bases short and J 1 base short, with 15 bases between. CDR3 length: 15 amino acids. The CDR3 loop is CASRPSGTGNYGYTF. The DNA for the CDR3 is TGTGCCAGCAGACCATCCGGGACGGGTAACTATGGCTACACCTTC.

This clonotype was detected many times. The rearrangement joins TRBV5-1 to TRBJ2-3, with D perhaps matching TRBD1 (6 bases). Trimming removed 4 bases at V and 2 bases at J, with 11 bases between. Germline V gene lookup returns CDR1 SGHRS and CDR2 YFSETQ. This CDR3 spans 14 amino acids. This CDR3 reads CASSPGTLTDTQYF. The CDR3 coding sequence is TGCGCCAGCAGCCCAGGGACACTCACAGATACGCAGTATTTT.

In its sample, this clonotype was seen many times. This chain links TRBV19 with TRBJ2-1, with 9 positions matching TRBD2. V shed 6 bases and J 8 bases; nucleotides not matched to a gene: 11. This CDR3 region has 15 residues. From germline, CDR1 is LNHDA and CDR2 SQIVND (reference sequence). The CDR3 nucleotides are TGTGCCAGTAGCCGGGCGGGGGGGGGGCCTGATGAGCAGTTCTTC. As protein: CASSRAGGGPDEQFF.

The CDR3: CASSRPGLVTGELFF. The DNA for the CDR3 is TGTGCCAGCAGCCGACCGGGACTAGTAACCGGGGAGCTGTTTTTT. The J gene is TRBJ2-2, the V gene TRBV28; 8 positions agree with TRBD2. Germline CDR1 is MDHEN and CDR2 is SYDVKM. The V and J ends lost 6 bases and 5 bases, in that order; junction bases with no gene match: 8. CDR3 length: 15 amino acids.

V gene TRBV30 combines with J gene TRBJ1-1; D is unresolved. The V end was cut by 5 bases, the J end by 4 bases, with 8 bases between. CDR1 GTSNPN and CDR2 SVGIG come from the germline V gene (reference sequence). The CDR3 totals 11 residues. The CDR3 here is CAWRGSTEAFF. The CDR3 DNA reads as TGTGCCTGGCGAGGGAGCACTGAAGCTTTCTTT. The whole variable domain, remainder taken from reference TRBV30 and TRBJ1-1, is SQTIHQWPATLVQPVGSPLSLECTVEGTSNPNLYWYRQAAGRGLQLLFYSVGIGQISSEVPQNLSASRPQDRQFILSSKKLLLSDSGFYLCAWRGSTEAFFGQGTRLTVV.

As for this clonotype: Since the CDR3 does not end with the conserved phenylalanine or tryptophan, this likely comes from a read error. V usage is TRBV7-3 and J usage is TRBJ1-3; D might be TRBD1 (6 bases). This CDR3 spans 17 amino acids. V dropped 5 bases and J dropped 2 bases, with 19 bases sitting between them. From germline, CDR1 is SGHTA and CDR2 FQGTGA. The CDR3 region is CASSALAGGQTGNTIYS. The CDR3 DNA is TGTGCCAGCAGCGCTTTAGCGGGGGGACAAACTGGAAACACCATATATTCT.

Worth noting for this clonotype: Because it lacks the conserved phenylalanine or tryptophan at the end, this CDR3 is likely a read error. CDR3 in DNA: TGTGCCATCAGGGGGTACCACGGGGATTCGCAGTATTTA. It specifies CAIRGYHGDSQYL. V is TRBV10-3 and J is TRBJ2-3, with D perhaps TRBD2 (5 bases). The germline V gene has CDR1 ENHRY and CDR2 SYGVKD. The V gene lost 6 bases and the J gene lost 10 bases, with 17 bases spanning the gap. The CDR3 consists of 13 residues.

CDR3 sequence: CASSYRRQSVQVNTEAFF. The CDR3 coding sequence is TGTGCCAGCTCATATCGGCGACAGTCGGTTCAGGTGAACACTGAAGCTTTCTTT. V and J are TRBV18 and TRBJ1-1, with a weak D call TRBD1 (5 bases). Looked up from germline, CDR1 is KGHSH and CDR2 is LQKENI. This CDR3 spans 18 amino acids. Deletions cut 5 bases from V and 0 bases from J, with 22 bases between.

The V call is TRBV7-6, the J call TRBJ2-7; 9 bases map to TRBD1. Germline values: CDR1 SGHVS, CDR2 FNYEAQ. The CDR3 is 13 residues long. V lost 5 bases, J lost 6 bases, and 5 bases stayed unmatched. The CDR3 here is CASSRDRAGEQYF. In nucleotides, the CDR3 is TGTGCCAGCAGCCGGGACAGGGCGGGCGAGCAGTACTTC.

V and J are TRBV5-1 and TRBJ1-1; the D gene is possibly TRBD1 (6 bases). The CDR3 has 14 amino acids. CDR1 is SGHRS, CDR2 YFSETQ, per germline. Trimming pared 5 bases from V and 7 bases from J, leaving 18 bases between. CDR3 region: CASRPTGSLSEAFF. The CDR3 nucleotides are TGCGCCAGCAGACCCACAGGGTCCCTGAGTGAAGCTTTCTTT.

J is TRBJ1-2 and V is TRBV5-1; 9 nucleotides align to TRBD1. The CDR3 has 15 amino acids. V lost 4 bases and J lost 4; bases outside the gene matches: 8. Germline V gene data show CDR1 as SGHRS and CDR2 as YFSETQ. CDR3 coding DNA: TGCGCCAGCAGCGTGGGACAGGGCTACCCCTATGGCTACACCTTC. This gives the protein CASSVGQGYPYGYTF.

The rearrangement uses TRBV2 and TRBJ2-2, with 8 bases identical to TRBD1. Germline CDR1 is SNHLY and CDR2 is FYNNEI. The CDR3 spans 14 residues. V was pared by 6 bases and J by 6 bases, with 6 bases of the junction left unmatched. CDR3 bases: TGTGCCAGCAGGATCACAGGGGGTCCCGGGGAGCTGTTTTTT. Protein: CASRITGGPGELFF.

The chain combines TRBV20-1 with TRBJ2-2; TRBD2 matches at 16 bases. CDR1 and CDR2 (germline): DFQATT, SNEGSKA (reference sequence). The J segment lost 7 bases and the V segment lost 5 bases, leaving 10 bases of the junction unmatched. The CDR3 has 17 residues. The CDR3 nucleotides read TGCAGTGCTTGGGGACTAGCGGGAGGGGTAGTGAGCGGGGAGCTGTTTTTT. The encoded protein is CSAWGLAGGVVSGELFF.

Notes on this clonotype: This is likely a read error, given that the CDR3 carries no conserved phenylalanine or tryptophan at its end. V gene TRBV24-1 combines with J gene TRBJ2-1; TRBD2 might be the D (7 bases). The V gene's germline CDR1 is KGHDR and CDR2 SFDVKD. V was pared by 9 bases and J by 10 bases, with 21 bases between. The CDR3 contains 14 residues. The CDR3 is CATGLGGGPNEQFL. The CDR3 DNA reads TGTGCCACCGGGCTAGGGGGAGGGCCGAACGAGCAGTTCTTG.

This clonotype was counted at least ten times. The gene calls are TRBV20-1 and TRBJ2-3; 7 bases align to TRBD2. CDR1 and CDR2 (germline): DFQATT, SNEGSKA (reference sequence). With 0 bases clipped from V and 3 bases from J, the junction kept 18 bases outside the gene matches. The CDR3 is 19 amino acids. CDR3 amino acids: CSARDLRGRGPQGTDTQYF. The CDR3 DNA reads TGCAGTGCTAGAGACCTACGGGGGAGGGGCCCCCAGGGTACAGATACGCAGTATTTT.

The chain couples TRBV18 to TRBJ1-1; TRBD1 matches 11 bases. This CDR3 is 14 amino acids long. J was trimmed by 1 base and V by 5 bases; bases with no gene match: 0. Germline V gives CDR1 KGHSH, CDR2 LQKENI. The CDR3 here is CASSGTGGNTEAFF. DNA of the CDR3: TGTGCCAGCTCAGGGACAGGGGGGAACACTGAAGCTTTCTTT.

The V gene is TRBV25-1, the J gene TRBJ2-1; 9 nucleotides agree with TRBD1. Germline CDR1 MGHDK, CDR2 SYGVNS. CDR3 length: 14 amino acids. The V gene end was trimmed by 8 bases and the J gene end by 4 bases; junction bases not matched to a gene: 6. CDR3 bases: TGTGCCAGCTCAGGACAGGGGAGATACAATGAGCAGTTCTTC. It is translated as CASSGQGRYNEQFF.

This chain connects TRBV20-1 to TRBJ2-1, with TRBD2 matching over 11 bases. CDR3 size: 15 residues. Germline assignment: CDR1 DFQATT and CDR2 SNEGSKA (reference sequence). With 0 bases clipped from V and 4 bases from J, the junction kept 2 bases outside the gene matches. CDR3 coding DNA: TGCAGTGCTAGAGAGGGGACTAGCGGATACAATGAGCAGTTCTTC. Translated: CSAREGTSGYNEQFF.

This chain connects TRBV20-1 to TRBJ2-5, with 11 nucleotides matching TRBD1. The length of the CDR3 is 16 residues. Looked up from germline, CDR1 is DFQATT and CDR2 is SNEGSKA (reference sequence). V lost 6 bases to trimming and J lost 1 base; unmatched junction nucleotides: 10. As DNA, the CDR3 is TGCAGTGCGAAAAAAGCCGGGACAGGGGGCCAAGAGACCCAGTACTTC. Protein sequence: CSAKKAGTGGQETQYF.

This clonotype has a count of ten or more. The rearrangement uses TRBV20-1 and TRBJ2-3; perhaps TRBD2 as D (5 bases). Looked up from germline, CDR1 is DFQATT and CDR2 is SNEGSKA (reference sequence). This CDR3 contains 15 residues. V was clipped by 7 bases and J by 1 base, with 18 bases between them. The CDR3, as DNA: TGCAGTGGGACCGGCGGGTCCCAAGGCACAGATACGCAGTATTTT. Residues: CSGTGGSQGTDTQYF.

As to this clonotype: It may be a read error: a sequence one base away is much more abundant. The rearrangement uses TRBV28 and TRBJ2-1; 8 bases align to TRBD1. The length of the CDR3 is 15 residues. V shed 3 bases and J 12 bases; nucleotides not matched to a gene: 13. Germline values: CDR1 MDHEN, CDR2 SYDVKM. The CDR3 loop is CASSFGDRLLDGQFF. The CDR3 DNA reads TGTGCCAGCAGTTTCGGGGACAGGCTACTAGATGGGCAGTTCTTC.

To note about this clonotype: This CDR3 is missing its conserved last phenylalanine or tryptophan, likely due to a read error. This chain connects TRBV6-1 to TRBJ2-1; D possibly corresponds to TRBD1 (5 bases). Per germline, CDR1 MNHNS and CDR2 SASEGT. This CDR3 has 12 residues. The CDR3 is CASSEVDRKQFC. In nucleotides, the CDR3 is TGTGCCAGCAGCGAAGTTGACAGAAAGCAGTTCTGC.

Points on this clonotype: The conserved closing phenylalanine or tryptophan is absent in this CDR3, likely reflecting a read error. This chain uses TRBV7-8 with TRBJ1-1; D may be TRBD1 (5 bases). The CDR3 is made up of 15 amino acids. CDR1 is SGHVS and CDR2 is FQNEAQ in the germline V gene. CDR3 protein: CASSLAKGPDTEAFS. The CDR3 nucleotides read TGTGCCAGCAGCTTAGCCAAGGGTCCGGACACCGAAGCTTTCTCT.

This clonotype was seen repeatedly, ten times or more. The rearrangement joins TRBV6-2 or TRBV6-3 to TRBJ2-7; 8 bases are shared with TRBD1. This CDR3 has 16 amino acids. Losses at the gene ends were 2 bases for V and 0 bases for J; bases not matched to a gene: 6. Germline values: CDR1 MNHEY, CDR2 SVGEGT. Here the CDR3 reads CASSYTSGGLSYEQYV. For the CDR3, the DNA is TGTGCCAGCAGTTACACTTCAGGGGGCCTCTCCTACGAGCAGTACGTC.